The next 19 T cell receptor beta chains were all read from a single sample in a study of CD8 T cells in Susac syndrome. Random-hexamer reverse transcription was applied to about 0.45 to 1 ug RNA. TCRdb re-derived calls from the immunoSEQ multiplex PCR reads in MiXCR, one entry per CDR3 protein. The repertoire holds about 190,000 distinct CDR3 sequences, 95% seen once, with about 0.15% in the top ten. Sequencing was done on a sample of CD8+ T cells from PBMCs. These receptors all stem from a human donor with Susac syndrome.

The chain has TRBV3-1 and TRBJ2-5, with 7 bases that match TRBD2. Germline CDR1 LGHDT, CDR2 YNNKEL (reference sequence). The CDR3 totals 15 residues. Trimming at V came to 7 bases and at J to 3 bases, leaving 11 bases not matched to a gene. DNA of the CDR3: TGTGCCAGCATGCCTCGGGGCGGGAGTAAAGAGACCCAGTACTTC. Its protein is CASMPRGGSKETQYF.

The chain links TRBV9 to TRBJ2-1, with TRBD2 matching over 9 bases. Germline CDR1 reads SGDLS; CDR2 reads YYNGEE. CDR3 length: 12 residues. Trimming took 3 bases from V and 9 from J; bases not matched to a gene: 1. DNA for the CDR3: TGTGCCAGCAGCGGTAGCGGGGGTGAGCAGTTCTTC. It is translated as CASSGSGGEQFF.

The V gene is TRBV9, the J gene TRBJ2-1, with 8 bases aligning to TRBD1. V was clipped by 3 bases and J by 0 bases; unmatched bases: 5. The CDR3 consists of 16 residues. Germline V gene lookup returns CDR1 SGDLS and CDR2 YYNGEE. The CDR3 region has the DNA TGTGCCAGCAGCGGGAGAACAGGGGGCTCCTACAATGAGCAGTTCTTC. Amino acid sequence: CASSGRTGGSYNEQFF.

The chain has TRBV28 and TRBJ2-7; 7 bases map to TRBD2. Germline CDR1 is MDHEN and CDR2 is SYDVKM. The CDR3 contains 14 residues. Trimming cost V 5 bases and J 1 base; bases outside gene matches: 5. The CDR3 DNA follows: TGTGCCAGCAGTGCTAGCGGTTCGTCCTACGAGCAGTACTTC. Protein product: CASSASGSSYEQYF.

This clonotype was counted a single time. The CDR3 here is CASSSGTGSYGYTF. For the CDR3, the DNA is TGTGCCAGCAGCTCCGGGACAGGGTCGTATGGCTACACCTTC. The chain uses TRBV5-6 and TRBJ1-2; 9 nucleotides line up with TRBD1. Losses at the gene ends were 3 bases for V and 5 bases for J; bases not matched to a gene: 5. The germline V gene has CDR1 SGHDT and CDR2 YYEEEE. This CDR3 is 14 amino acids long.

This chain connects TRBV19 to TRBJ2-3, with 8 bases identical to TRBD1. The CDR3 is 13 amino acids. Germline CDR1 is LNHDA and CDR2 is SQIVND (reference sequence). With 6 bases clipped from V and 3 bases from J, the junction kept 2 bases outside the gene matches. The CDR3 DNA follows: TGTGCCAGTAGGGACAGGGCAACAGATACGCAGTATTTT. Its protein is CASRDRATDTQYF.

V and J are TRBV11-3 and TRBJ1-1; 7 nucleotides match TRBD1. Germline CDR1 is SGHNT and CDR2 is YENEEA. This CDR3 region has 13 residues. Unmatched junction bases numbered 7, after V lost 5 bases and J lost 7 bases. CDR3 amino acids: CASSPTGWDEAFF. In DNA, the CDR3 is TGTGCCAGCAGCCCGACAGGGTGGGATGAAGCTTTCTTT.

The chain links TRBV30 to TRBJ1-1; D gene unclear. Germline V CDR1 and CDR2: GTSNPN, SVGIG (reference sequence). This CDR3 has 10 residues. CDR3 loop: CACSNTEAFF. In nucleotides, the CDR3 is TGTGCATGCTCGAACACTGAAGCTTTCTTT.

A word on this clonotype: At one of its ends the junction is not consistent with the germline gene, which may arise from a read error. The chain uses TRBV9 and TRBJ1-3; D ambiguous. This CDR3 contains 13 residues. Germline V gene lookup returns CDR1 SGDLS and CDR2 YYNGEE. The chain's CDR3 is CASSVMGGDTIYF. CDR3 DNA: TGTGCCAGCAGCGTCATGGGTGGAGACACCATATATTTT.

This clonotype was counted a single time. The V call is TRBV19, the J call TRBJ1-4; 7 bases are shared with TRBD1. With 4 bases clipped from V and 4 bases from J, the junction kept 0 bases outside the gene matches. The CDR3 runs 13 residues. CDR1 and CDR2 (germline): LNHDA, SQIVND (reference sequence). The CDR3 loop reads CASSRQGNEKLFF. DNA of the CDR3: TGTGCCAGTAGTAGACAGGGTAATGAAAAACTGTTTTTT.

This chain connects TRBV6-5 to TRBJ1-5, with 9 bases aligning to TRBD1. This CDR3 spans 13 amino acids. CDR1 is MNHEY and CDR2 is SVGAGI in the germline V gene. V dropped 8 bases and J dropped 3; count of bases not matched to a gene: 2. As DNA, the CDR3 is TGTGCCAGCGGGACAGGGAACAATCAGCCCCAGCATTTT. It codes for CASGTGNNQPQHF.

This clonotype was detected only once. J is TRBJ2-3 and V is TRBV9, with a tentative D call TRBD1 (9 bases). The V end lost 4 bases, the J end lost 6 bases, and 15 bases lay between the germline ends. This CDR3 region has 14 residues. Germline lookup yields CDR1 SGDLS and CDR2 YYNGEE. CDR3 amino acids: CASSISGTGDTQYF. The CDR3 nucleotides read TGTGCCAGCAGCATTAGCGGGACAGGGGATACGCAGTATTTT.

The gene calls are TRBV6-5 and TRBJ2-7; weak D call: TRBD2 (6 bases). The ends were cut back, 2 bases at V and 3 bases at J, with 14 bases in the middle. The germline V gene has CDR1 MNHEY and CDR2 SVGAGI. The CDR3 has 15 amino acids. The CDR3 here is CASSYSTGEYYEQYF. The CDR3 DNA sequence: TGTGCCAGCAGTTACAGTACGGGGGAGTACTACGAGCAGTACTTC.

The CDR3 DNA is TGCAGTGCTAGGGGAATTCCCCCCAATCAGCCCCAGCATTTT. Protein product: CSARGIPPNQPQHF. The J gene is TRBJ1-5, the V gene TRBV20-1; D is ambiguous. V lost 3 bases, J lost 3 bases, and 12 bases lay in between. This CDR3 is built from 14 residues. Germline values: CDR1 DFQATT, CDR2 SNEGSKA (reference sequence).

The DNA for the CDR3 is TGTGCCAGCAATGAGGAGGGAGAGTTTGAGCAGTTCTTC. As protein: CASNEEGEFEQFF. V usage is TRBV9 and J usage is TRBJ2-1, with TRBD2 as a possible D gene (6 bases). The CDR3 runs 13 residues. Trimming pared 6 bases from V and 9 bases from J, leaving 16 bases between. Germline V gives CDR1 SGDLS, CDR2 YYNGEE.

V gene TRBV9 combines with J gene TRBJ2-7; D is perhaps TRBD1 or TRBD2 (6 bases each). The germline CDR1 and CDR2 sequences are SGDLS and YYNGEE. The CDR3 loop spans 14 amino acids. The germline V and J ends were trimmed by 0 bases and 4 bases, with 11 bases remaining between them. CDR3 loop: CASSVGTGTYEQYF. The CDR3 nucleotides read TGTGCCAGCAGCGTAGGTACAGGGACTTACGAGCAGTACTTC.

This clonotype was counted between two and nine times. This chain connects TRBV7-2 to TRBJ2-4; D is unresolved. Trimming took off 5 bases at V and 1 base at J, with 6 bases between the two ends. This CDR3 region has 13 residues. Germline CDR1 SGHTA, CDR2 FQGNSA. Here the CDR3 reads CASSPPAKNIQYF. For the CDR3, the DNA is TGTGCCAGCAGCCCCCCGGCCAAAAACATTCAGTACTTC.

The chain carries TRBV20-1 and TRBJ2-1; possible D gene TRBD1, 6 bases. The CDR3 covers 13 residues. Germline V gives CDR1 DFQATT, CDR2 SNEGSKA (reference sequence). Trimming pared 6 bases from V and 6 bases from J, leaving 15 bases between. Written as DNA, the CDR3 is TGCAGTGCCGACCGACAGGAGGTCAATGAGCAGTTCTTC. This gives the protein CSADRQEVNEQFF.

J is TRBJ2-1 and V is TRBV18; 7 nucleotides match TRBD1. The CDR3 sequence is 14 residues long. V was clipped by 1 base and J by 7 bases; unmatched bases: 4. Germline V gene lookup returns CDR1 KGHSH and CDR2 LQKENI. The CDR3 sequence: CASSPLGTANEQFF. CDR3 in DNA: TGTGCCAGCTCACCACTCGGGACAGCAAATGAGCAGTTCTTC. Full variable domain (outside the CDR3, taken from reference TRBV18 and TRBJ2-1): NAGVMQNPRHLVRRRGQEARLRCSPMKGHSHVYWYRQLPEEGLKFMVYLQKENIIDESGMPKERFSAEFPKEGPSILRIQQVVRGDSAAYFCASSPLGTANEQFFGPGTRLTVL.